This T cell receptor (beta chain) was sequenced during a study of cytomegalovirus exposure and HLA in healthy donors. Across the whole study: About 82 million unique TCRs from HLA-typed donors were held in an early release of data. Study outcomes and limitations: A later analysis reportedly found fewer N-insertions in an Asian-associated ancestry cluster than the roughly 670-donor mean. Later analysis identified a missense DCLRE1C variant that was linked to TCR beta V- and J-gene trimming. In vitro assays verified that a few CMV-associated chains recognized CMV antigens specifically.

13 Jbeta primers and 60 Vbeta primers were used for the PCR. Using immunoSEQ multiplex PCR, the repertoire was profiled, and TCRdb retains in-frame clones only, with some absent. Of about 98,000 clones in the sample, 55% to 80% were seen once. About this clone: Its specificity is unknown.

CDR1 MDHEN and CDR2 SYDVKM come from the germline V gene. Trimming left V 5 bases short and J 4 bases short, with 18 bases between. This CDR3 is built from 15 residues. The chain has TRBV28 and TRBJ2-7, with D perhaps matching TRBD1 (6 bases). The sequence derives from a female donor in good health and CMV-seronegative. The material sequenced was PBMCs. The CDR3 sequence is CASSEYRDGAYEQYF. The CDR3, as DNA: TGTGCCAGCAGTGAATACAGGGACGGGGCGTACGAGCAGTACTTC.